This paragraph reports one TCR beta chain. Its antigen target is currently unknown. Nothing much larger sits one base from this clone, and base qualities are not available. This record belongs to a study of cytomegalovirus exposure and HLA in healthy donors (TCRdb year 2017). Some background on the complete study: An earlier analysis of roughly 500 of the donors reported about 250 Gb of sequence data and some 100 million unique TCR beta sequences from about 200 million T cells. An early release that covered some 630 HLA-typed donors contained approximately 300 gigabases of sequencing data and approximately 85 million unique TCR sequences. Of the roughly 410 genotyped donors, 75% to 85% were placed in the genetic ancestry cluster associated with self-reported Caucasian donors. The study aimed to test whether cataloging public T cell receptors could reveal signatures of past pathogen exposure. The study used immunosequencing to profile the T cell repertoires of 670 or so subjects and linked those repertoires to cytomegalovirus serostatus. Besides the first cohort of about 730 subjects, a separate validation cohort made up of over a hundred different subjects was used. To predict cytomegalovirus infection status, the study brought together high-throughput TCR immunosequencing, statistical association of individual TCRs with disease status, and machine learning. A later analysis re-analyzed previously published TCR beta repertoires from about 730 donors and added high-resolution HLA genotyping to study TCR occurrence patterns. In the later analysis, no new phenotypic data were used to find candidate immune exposures; instead, reliance was placed on TCR beta sequences and their occurrence across donors. An earlier analysis of some 500 of the donors used high-throughput TCR beta sequencing to judge whether each TCR beta V gene segment behaved as functional or pseudogenic. Donor age, sex, ethnicity and CMV serostatus were collected together with the repertoire data. In a later genetic analysis, genome-wide SNP genotypes for about three fifths of the roughly 670 donors were used, and that subset was treated as a discovery cohort. Every discovery cohort repertoire had been produced on one sequencing platform. Class I and class II HLA loci were covered by the typing at four-digit resolution. The number of donors typed differed by locus, with roughly 620-630 for A, B, C, DRB1 and DQB1, 522 for DQA1, under 610 for DPA1, and around 460 for DPB1. Five DR-DQ haplotypes were handled as single units for association and clustering, since linkage in the cohort was strong. Among over 350 genotyped donors of the cohort, an average of about 240,000 unique TCR beta nucleotide sequences were sequenced per donor, roughly a sixth of them non-productive. Broad study findings and their caveats: Roughly uniform sequencing depth across donors was assumed in presence/absence analyses, although this assumption may not hold. Several of the top co-occurrence clusters appeared to be linked to parvovirus B19, influenza, CMV and Epstein-Barr virus, according to a later analysis. In this cohort, only TCR beta chains were sequenced, and detectable features were limited by the absence of alpha or paired-chain data. A cluster of highly shared sequence variants was judged likely to represent a technical artifact of the sequencing pipeline. Because the 87-base-pair reads could not distinguish some IMGT-functional V segments, including TRBV6-2 and TRBV6-3, those segments were excluded. According to a later analysis, most CMV-associated TCR beta chains appeared to be HLA-restricted, and the HLA associations seemed to be driven largely by CMV exposure. The study listed 164 TCR beta chains as associated with cytomegalovirus. When HLA alleles, especially DR and DQ, strongly co-occurred, TCR associations were difficult to assign to individual alleles. In both the original and validation cohorts, the classifier was reported to diagnose cytomegalovirus status with high specificity and sensitivity. Because counts were too low, 15 to 20 rarely observed V segments, including chromosome 9 orphons, were left out of the earlier analysis of 587 of the donors. A further reported finding was that TCR beta sequences accurately predicted the HLA-A and HLA-B alleles for most subjects in the first cohort. Because some donors lacked HLA typing at each locus, the association tests relied only on the typed subset. V-gene and J-gene trimming of TCR beta chains was associated with a missense DCLRE1C variant in a later genetic analysis, and the association was replicated in an independent cohort. A later analysis found that HLA-associated TCR beta chains were more clonally expanded and had lower generation probabilities than equally common non-associated chains. Broadly in line with IMGT annotations, most TCR beta V segments showed up in productive rearrangements about 90% or about 30% of the time in an earlier analysis of roughly 590 of the donors. The only immune exposure information available for the cohort was CMV serostatus. According to a later analysis, TCR association rates differed among HLA loci, with DRB1 alleles showing the most associated TCRs and HLA-C alleles showing the fewest. At a false discovery rate of 0.05, a later analysis linked fewer than 20,000 TCR beta sequences to specific HLA alleles. According to the authors, the approach could potentially be generalized to other disease states and immunological phenotypes. In a later genetic analysis, fewer N-insertions in productive TCRs were reported among donors in an Asian-associated ancestry cluster than the 666-donor mean. In vitro tests confirmed that a few of the cytomegalovirus-associated TCR beta chains recognize cytomegalovirus antigens. Linkage disequilibrium might explain the correlated functional status among segregating V segments, but an unknown experimental factor could not be ruled out. Across donors, most TCR sequences were observed very rarely, whereas some public TCRs were present in many individuals.

The library came from the immunoSEQ multiplex PCR assay. For the multiplex PCR, a mixture combining 60 forward primers for TCR Vbeta segments and 13 reverse primers for TCR Jbeta segments was used. A multiplex PCR assay on genomic DNA amplified the CDR3 region of rearranged TCR beta genes. The amplified TCR beta libraries were sequenced on the Illumina HiSeq System as 87-base-pair reads. The study's processing was this. In a later analysis, tens of millions of unique TCR beta chains were counted across the roughly 610 repertoires, and about 10 million of these chains were shared by at least two donors. Raw reads were error-corrected and collapsed into unique sequences by a nearest-neighbor algorithm in which closely related sequences were merged to remove PCR and sequencing errors. V, D and J gene segments were assigned by aligning CDR3 sequences to IMGT reference sequences. Each retained sequence needed at least a six-nucleotide match to both a V gene segment and a J gene segment. A rearrangement was called productive if the CDR3 had no stop codons and remained in frame with V and J, and every other rearrangement was called non-productive. Following IMGT convention, CDR3 was defined as the stretch from the second conserved V-encoded cysteine up to the conserved J-encoded phenylalanine. Sequences without an unambiguous match to a single V gene segment were excluded from the earlier analysis of a few hundred of the donors. In an earlier analysis of almost 600 of the donors, a V segment was called functional when productive rearrangements were above 56.7%, and segregating when the standard deviation between donors exceeded 5%. A statistical classification framework was built to diagnose cytomegalovirus status from the catalog of TCR beta chain sequences. V and J gene assignment, in a later analysis, came from comparing TCR nucleotide sequences with IMGT/GENE-DB human TR gene sequences. A later analysis assigned CDR3 sequences and most-parsimonious VDJ recombination scenarios with the TCRdist pipeline. In a later analysis, each TCR beta chain was defined by its CDR3 amino acid sequence together with its V-gene family, and reads lacking a unique V-gene family were excluded. A later analysis removed 592 highly shared, low-generation-probability nucleotide sequences to deal with suspected cross-contamination and a sequencing artifact. A later analysis calculated a clonal expansion index for each public chain from normalized within-repertoire ranks of inferred template counts. In a later analysis, generation probabilities were computed using a VDJ recombination model fitted to out-of-frame rearrangements, and the results were checked against IGoR. A later analysis scored TCR-TCR, TCR-HLA and TCR-CMV co-occurrence with hypergeometric tests, applying a repertoire-size bias correction to TCR pairs. To estimate false discovery rates, a later analysis permuted the HLA or CMV assignments 20 times. In a later analysis, co-occurring TCRs were grouped using DBSCAN, and TCRdist sequence similarity was added for clustering within HLA-allele-positive subsets. Repertoires with fewer than 30,000 or more than 120,000 public chains were left out of co-occurrence clustering, as were about 5 repertoires with anomalous nucleotide sharing. Here the immuneACCESS table is served through TCRdb, limited to in-frame sequences with V and J called. Missing clones are a known gap in these copies; in checked studies unresolved V genes cover under half, and the rest lacks a known reason. V and J calls and clone size are given by that table; D and trimming were obtained from the DNA. This sample is represented by 110,000 to 150,000 clones; roughly four fifths of them were singletons. The ten largest make up more than 9.5% of the sample.

V loses 6 bases at its end and J loses 7 bases; junction bases beyond the gene matches: 5. The germline V gene (reference sequence) yields LNHDA for CDR1 and SQIVND for CDR2. Including cysteine and phenylalanine, the CDR3 has 13 amino acids. The entry retains the CDR3 DNA only, 39 bases that are in frame from base 1. In total, roughly 710 healthy bone marrow donors made up the cohort. Cohort members were all nominally healthy when sampled, although unrecorded immune exposures were likely present. The donor tested CMV seropositive and was one of the 289 seropositive cohort members. A peripheral blood sample was provided by each donor, and peripheral blood mononuclear cells were used for TCR beta sequencing. Genomic DNA extraction from the blood cell samples was performed with the Qiagen DNeasy Blood Extraction Kit.

This TCR came from a woman aged 60-70 years in good health and CMV-seropositive. The specimen was PBMCs. The V gene is TRBV19 and the J gene is TRBJ2-1, with 8 bases aligning to TRBD2. The CDR3 protein: CASRKAGVNEQFF. Here is the DNA: TGTGCCAGTAGGAAAGCGGGAGTGAATGAGCAGTTCTTC.